The 11 T cell receptor beta chains below were found in one sample sequenced in a study of radiotherapy plus CTLA-4 blockade in lung cancer (dated by TCRdb to between 2018 and 2020). Library preparation was by the immunoSEQ multiplex PCR assay. Not all clones reach the TCRdb copy of this immuneACCESS table, which keeps in-frame sequences only. Checked studies attribute under half of the gap to unresolved V genes and leave the rest unexplained. This sample is represented by tens of thousands of clones; 78% of them were singletons. 4% of the sample goes to the ten largest clones. Source: peripheral blood, taken from a patient treated with radiotherapy plus ipilimumab. The receptor set was obtained from a human donor with non-small cell lung cancer who had a partial response to radiotherapy plus ipilimumab. Some clones in this sample may be carry-over from other donors' samples.

The CDR3 DNA sequence: TGTGCCTGGAGCCCTGCCGAGACAGGGAGCAATCAGCCCCAGCATTTT. This gives the protein CAWSPAETGSNQPQHF. This sequence joins TRBV30 and TRBJ1-5; 7 bases are a match to TRBD1. The J segment lost 1 base and the V segment lost 3 bases, leaving 9 bases of the junction unmatched. Germline lookup yields CDR1 GTSNPN and CDR2 SVGIG (reference sequence). The length of the CDR3 is 16 residues.

The rearrangement links TRBV11-2 to TRBJ2-7, with D perhaps matching TRBD1 (6 bases). CDR3 length equals 13 residues. Between the trimmed V and J ends, which lost 5 bases and 7 bases, there was a span of 15 bases. Germline CDR1 reads SGHAT; CDR2 reads FQNNGV. CDR3 residues: CASSPGRGGEQYF. CDR3 nucleotide sequence: TGTGCCAGCAGCCCCGGCAGGGGTGGGGAGCAGTACTTC.

The rearrangement joins TRBV11-1 to TRBJ2-7, with D uncertain. The CDR3 totals 11 residues. Germline V gene sequence: CDR1 SGHAT, CDR2 FQDESV (reference sequence). Trimming pared 5 bases from V and 5 bases from J, leaving 7 bases between. In nucleotides, the CDR3 is TGTGCCAGCAGCACTTCCCACGAGCAGTACTTC. It yields the protein CASSTSHEQYF.

The rearrangement uses TRBV4-1 and TRBJ2-2, with 12 nucleotides matching TRBD2. Germline lookup yields CDR1 MGHRA and CDR2 YSYEKL. Losses at the gene ends were 3 bases for V and 5 bases for J; bases not matched to a gene: 4. The CDR3 has 16 amino acids. CDR3 sequence: CASSQAGLAGTGELFF. Written as DNA, the CDR3 is TGCGCCAGCAGCCAGGCTGGACTAGCGGGGACCGGGGAGCTGTTTTTT.

The rearrangement joins TRBV19 to TRBJ1-5, with 8 bases identical to TRBD1. In germline, CDR1 is LNHDA, CDR2 SQIVND (reference sequence). The CDR3 is 14 residues long. With 9 bases clipped from V and 3 bases from J, the junction kept 7 bases outside the gene matches. The CDR3 reads CASRGTGDNQPQHF. DNA for the CDR3: TGTGCCAGCCGAGGGACAGGCGACAATCAGCCCCAGCATTTT.

The chain combines TRBV19 with TRBJ2-3; no clear D. Trimming pared 6 bases from V and 2 bases from J, leaving 6 bases between. The germline CDR1 and CDR2 sequences are LNHDA and SQIVND (reference sequence). The CDR3 has 12 amino acids. Written as DNA, the CDR3 is TGTGCCAGTAGCCCCCACACAGATACGCAGTATTTT. It yields the protein CASSPHTDTQYF.

The V and J genes are TRBV7-2 and TRBJ2-7, with D possibly matching TRBD2 (5 bases). V was trimmed by 5 bases and J by 1 base, leaving 15 bases between them. The germline V gene has CDR1 SGHTA and CDR2 FQGNSA. The length of the CDR3 is 15 residues. In nucleotides, the CDR3 is TGTGCCAGCAGCCAGAGAAGTGGAGGTTCCTACGAGCAGTACTTC. This translates into CASSQRSGGSYEQYF.

This chain joins TRBV19 and TRBJ1-2, with 7 bases that match TRBD1. This CDR3 comprises 15 residues. Trimming took 5 bases from V and 4 from J; bases not matched to a gene: 10. Germline V lookup: CDR1 LNHDA, CDR2 SQIVND (reference sequence). CDR3 coding DNA: TGTGCCAGTAGTGTCCAATGGGACAGTTCCTATGGCTACACCTTC. Its translation: CASSVQWDSSYGYTF.

The V gene is TRBV5-1, the J gene TRBJ1-3; 8 nucleotides line up with TRBD1. Per germline, CDR1 SGHRS and CDR2 YFSETQ. V lost 8 bases, J lost 0 bases, and 13 bases stayed unmatched. There are 17 residues in the CDR3. The CDR3 bases are TGCGCCAGGCCGGACAGGGTAGGCTGGAGCTCTGGAAACACCATATATTTT. Its protein product is CARPDRVGWSSGNTIYF.

The chain carries TRBV9 and TRBJ2-5; TRBD2 agrees at 11 bases. The CDR3 has 16 amino acids. The ends lost 3 bases at V and 3 bases at J; junction bases unmatched: 7. CDR1 and CDR2 from the germline V gene are SGDLS and YYNGEE. The CDR3 here is CASSGARLAGKETQYF. Here the CDR3 DNA reads TGTGCCAGCAGCGGGGCACGACTAGCGGGGAAAGAGACCCAGTACTTC.

The V and J genes are TRBV11-2 and TRBJ1-5, with D unclear. The CDR3 is made up of 15 amino acids. Germline loops: CDR1 SGHAT, CDR2 FQNNGV. V lost 0 bases and J 1 base, leaving 7 bases between the germline ends. CDR3 in DNA: TGTGCCAGCAGCTTAGAGGGGAGCAGCAATCAGCCCCAGCATTTT. Translation gives CASSLEGSSNQPQHF.